This T cell receptor beta chain is drawn from a study of cytomegalovirus exposure and HLA in healthy donors. Note on this clone: Its antigen is not identified.

The PCR contained 60 Vbeta and 13 Jbeta primers. This table comes from immunoSEQ multiplex PCR, and its TCRdb copy is limited to in-frame clones, with some not included. The table shows about 130,000 clones, with over 70% occurring only once. The CDR3 spans 16 residues. CDR1 and CDR2 (germline): MNHEY, SVGAGI. V lost 4 bases, J lost 0 bases, and 1 base stayed unmatched. Study-level points and caveats: With further analysis later on, most CMV-associated TCR beta chains appeared HLA-restricted. Presence/absence comparisons presumed near-even sequencing depth among donors. A later analysis appeared to link common viral pathogens to several of the most significant clusters.

The chain links TRBV6-5 to TRBJ2-1; TRBD2 matches 12 bases. The receptor comes from a young man in good health and CMV-seronegative. The sample comprised PBMCs. In DNA form, the CDR3 reads TGTGCCAGCAGTTCGACTAGCGGGAGCTCCTACAATGAGCAGTTCTTC. Translated: CASSSTSGSSYNEQFF.